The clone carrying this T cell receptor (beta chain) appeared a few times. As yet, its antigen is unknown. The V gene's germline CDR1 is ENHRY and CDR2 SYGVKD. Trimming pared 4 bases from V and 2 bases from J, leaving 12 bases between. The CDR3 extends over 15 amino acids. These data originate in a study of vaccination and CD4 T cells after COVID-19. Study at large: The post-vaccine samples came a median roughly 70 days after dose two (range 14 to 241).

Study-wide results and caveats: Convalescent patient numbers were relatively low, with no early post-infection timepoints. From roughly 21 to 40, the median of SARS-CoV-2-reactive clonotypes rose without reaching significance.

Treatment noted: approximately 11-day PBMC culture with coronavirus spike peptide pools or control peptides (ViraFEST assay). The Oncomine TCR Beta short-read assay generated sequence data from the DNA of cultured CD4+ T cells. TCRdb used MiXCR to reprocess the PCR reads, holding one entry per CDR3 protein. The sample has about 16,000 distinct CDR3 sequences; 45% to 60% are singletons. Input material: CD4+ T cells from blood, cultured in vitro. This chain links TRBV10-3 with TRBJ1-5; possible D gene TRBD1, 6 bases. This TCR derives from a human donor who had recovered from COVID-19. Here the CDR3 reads CAISADPGGNQPQHF. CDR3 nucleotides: TGTGCCATCAGTGCCGACCCAGGGGGCAATCAGCCCCAGCATTTT.